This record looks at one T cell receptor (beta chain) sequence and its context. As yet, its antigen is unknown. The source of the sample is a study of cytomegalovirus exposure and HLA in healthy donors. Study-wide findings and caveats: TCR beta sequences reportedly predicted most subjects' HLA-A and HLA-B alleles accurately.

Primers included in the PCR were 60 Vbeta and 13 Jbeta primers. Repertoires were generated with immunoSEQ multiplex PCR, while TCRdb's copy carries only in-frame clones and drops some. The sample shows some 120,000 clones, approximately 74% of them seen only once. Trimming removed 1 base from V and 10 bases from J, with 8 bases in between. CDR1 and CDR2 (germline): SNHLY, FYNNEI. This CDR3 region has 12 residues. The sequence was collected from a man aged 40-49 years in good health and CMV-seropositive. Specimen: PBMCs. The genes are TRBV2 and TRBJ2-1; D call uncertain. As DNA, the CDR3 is TGTGCCAGCAGTGAAGATGGGCCAGAGCAGTTCTTC. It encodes CASSEDGPEQFF.